Below, 6 T cell receptor beta chains from the same sample are listed, as sequenced in a study of blood T cells in healthy people across ages. Together with a sample-barcoded 5' primer, a J-beta primer mix was included in a second PCR lasting about 7 to 11 cycles. TCRdb called the 5' RACE reads again in MiXCR, with one record for every CDR3 protein. The sample holds about 1,500,000 distinct CDR3 sequences, about 30% seen once. Input material: blood. The source is a woman aged 25-40 years in good health.

Only a few counts were recorded for this clonotype. The chain is built from TRBV28 and TRBJ1-1; 7 bases are a match to TRBD1. Germline V CDR1 and CDR2: MDHEN, SYDVKM. This CDR3 region has 15 residues. Trimming cost V 6 bases and J 12 bases; bases outside gene matches: 19. In DNA form, the CDR3 reads TGTGCCAGCAGCCCCAACCCGTCCCCCCAGGGGGGCTCTTTCTTT. This encodes CASSPNPSPQGGSFF.

J is TRBJ1-1 and V is TRBV6-5, with 7 bases matching TRBD1. The CDR3 runs 13 residues. The ends lost 4 bases at V and 8 bases at J; junction bases unmatched: 7. Germline V gene sequence: CDR1 MNHEY, CDR2 SVGAGI. CDR3 sequence (DNA): TGTGCCAGCAGTTCCTACGTACAGGGGGAAGCTTTCTTT. It specifies CASSSYVQGEAFF.

This clonotype was detected only a few times. The chain carries TRBV7-2 and TRBJ1-1; no definite D call. The CDR3 totals 12 residues. Germline V gives CDR1 SGHTA, CDR2 FQGNSA. V lost 5 bases and J lost 7, with 11 bases in between. For the CDR3, the DNA is TGTGCCAGCAGCCGTTCGGGTCTTGAAGCTTTCTTT. Protein product: CASSRSGLEAFF.

This clonotype was found a few times. V gene TRBV15 combines with J gene TRBJ2-7; 8 nucleotides agree with TRBD1. From germline, CDR1 is LNHNV and CDR2 YYDKDF (reference sequence). This CDR3 region has 15 residues. V lost 1 base to trimming and J lost 5 bases; unmatched junction nucleotides: 7. CDR3 amino acids: CATSRGPGGGNEQYF. CDR3 DNA sequence: TGTGCCACCAGCAGAGGACCAGGGGGCGGGAACGAGCAGTACTTC.

This chain uses TRBV27 with TRBJ2-3; 7 bases align to TRBD2. Germline CDR1 reads MNHEY; CDR2 reads SMNVEV (reference sequence). The CDR3 is 15 residues long. V lost 8 bases to trimming and J lost 0 bases; unmatched junction nucleotides: 8. The CDR3 region has the DNA TGTGCCAGCCCCTTGGGAGGGCCTAGCACAGATACGCAGTATTTT. Amino acids: CASPLGGPSTDTQYF.

This clonotype came up a few times. The genes are TRBV5-5 and TRBJ2-5, with D unclear. The CDR3 is made up of 12 amino acids. Germline V gene data show CDR1 as SGHKS and CDR2 as YYEKEE (reference sequence). Trimming removed 4 bases from V and 4 bases from J, with 8 bases in between. CDR3 bases: TGTGCCAGCAGCCCGGATGTAGAGACCCAGTACTTC. This codes for CASSPDVETQYF.